This is a list of T cell receptor beta chains from one sample in a study of CD8 T cells in Susac syndrome. TCRdb processed the immunoSEQ multiplex PCR reads anew with MiXCR; each CDR3 protein has one entry. Of about 120,000 distinct CDR3 sequences listed, about 95% are singletons. The sample consisted of CD8+ T cells from PBMCs. All receptors derive from a human donor with Susac syndrome. CDR3s include the opening cysteine and the closing phenylalanine or tryptophan. The D gene is left open where the match is weak. Size is stated for part of the rows, as once, few or many counts, or as a class when the clone is expanded.

J | size | V | D | DNA | CDR3
TRBJ1-6 | - | TRBV6-5 | - | TGTGCCAGCAGTTACAGGTCGCCCGCCGATAATTCACCCCTCCACTTT | CASSYRSPADNSPLHF
TRBJ2-5 | - | TRBV4-1 | TRBD2 | TGCGCCAGCAGCCAAGAACAAGCGGGGGGGCGCGAGACCCAGTACTTC | CASSQEQAGGRETQYF
TRBJ1-4 | - | TRBV5-1 | - | TGCGCCAGCAGCCCGACGATGGTCAGCGAAAAACTGTTTTTT | CASSPTMVSEKLFF
TRBJ2-5 | - | TRBV29-1 | - | TGCGGGGTGCCAGGGACCCAGTACTTC | CGVPGTQYF
TRBJ2-7 | - | TRBV4-1 | TRBD1 | TGCGCCAGCAGCCAAGATCTGGTCAGGGGGCCCGACGAGCAGTACTTC | CASSQDLVRGPDEQYF
TRBJ2-5 | - | TRBV20-1 | - | TGCAGTGCTAGAGGTGAGACCCGGACGGAGACCCAGTACTTC | CSARGETRTETQYF
TRBJ2-7 | - | TRBV2 | - | TGTGCCAGCAGTGGAAACAACTACGAGCAGTACTTC | CASSGNNYEQYF
TRBJ2-7 | once | TRBV20-1 | - | TGCAGTGCTATTTCCCAGGGAACCACCTACGAGCAGTACTTC | CSAISQGTTYEQYF
TRBJ2-2 | - | TRBV11-2 | - | TGTGCCAGCAGCGCCGCCTTTACCGGGGAGCTGTTTTTT | CASSAAFTGELFF
TRBJ1-1 | - | TRBV3-1 | - | TGTGCCAGCAGCCAAGTGTCAGGGGCTGAAGCTTTCTTT | CASSQVSGAEAFF
TRBJ2-7 | - | TRBV29-1 | - | TGCAGCGTCCGGATCGTGAGCTCCTACGAGCAGTACTTC | CSVRIVSSYEQYF
TRBJ1-1 | - | TRBV30 | - | TGTGCCTGGAGTCCCCGCGGGCAGGGAAGCACTGAAGCTTTCTTT | CAWSPRGQGSTEAFF
TRBJ2-7 | - | TRBV29-1 | - | TGCAGCGTTGAAGATCAGTCAGAAACCTACGAGCAGTACTTC | CSVEDQSETYEQYF
TRBJ1-5 | - | TRBV21-1 | - | TGTGCCAGCAGCAAAGCAAGACAGGGCCAGTCGCCCCAGCATTTT | CASSKARQGQSPQHF
TRBJ2-1 | - | TRBV7-2 | TRBD2 | TGTGCCAGCAGCCCTCTAGCGGGCCCCTACAATGAGCAGTTCTTC | CASSPLAGPYNEQFF
TRBJ1-5 | - | TRBV29-1 | - | TGCAGCGTGGCCAGGGGCCTCAATCAGCCCCAGCATTTT | CSVARGLNQPQHF
TRBJ1-2 | - | TRBV2 | - | TGTGCCAGCAGTCGCTCGGATGGCTACACCTTC | CASSRSDGYTF
TRBJ1-2 | - | TRBV19 | TRBD1 | TGTGCCAGTAGGCCGAGGACAGGGGTTTTTGGCTACACCTTC | CASRPRTGVFGYTF
TRBJ2-1 | - | TRBV9 | TRBD1 | TGTGCCAGCAGCAAAGACAGGGGGGCCTACAATGAGCAGTTCTTC | CASSKDRGAYNEQFF
TRBJ1-5 | - | TRBV5-1 | - | TGCGCCAGCAGCTTGGCCGGGTTCAATCAGCCCCAGCATTTT | CASSLAGFNQPQHF
TRBJ1-2 | once | TRBV29-1 | - | TGCAGCGTTGAAGATCAGGTCAGGGCCTATGGCTACACCTTC | CSVEDQVRAYGYTF
TRBJ1-1 | - | TRBV4-3 | - | TGCGCCAGCAGCCAAGATCCGATAGGGGCCAGGGCTGAAGCTTTCTTT | CASSQDPIGARAEAFF
TRBJ2-5 | - | TRBV9 | TRBD1 | TGTGCCAGCAGCGTAGGGGGGACAGGGGCCGAGACCCAGTACTTC | CASSVGGTGAETQYF
TRBJ2-7 | - | TRBV4-3 | - | TGCGCCAGCAGCCAAGAGACCCTGCTAGGAGGGCCCTACGAGCAGTACTTC | CASSQETLLGGPYEQYF
TRBJ1-4 | - | TRBV29-1 | TRBD1 | TGCAGTCTGCAGGGGGGGTCTAATGAAAAACTGTTTTTT | CSLQGGSNEKLFF
TRBJ1-2 | - | TRBV19 | - | TGTGCCAGTAGTATTTTGGACTATGCGATGGGCTACACCTTC | CASSILDYAMGYTF
TRBJ2-5 | - | TRBV5-1 | - | TGCGCCAGCACGAGAGTTGGCCAACAAGAGACCCAGTACTTC | CASTRVGQQETQYF
TRBJ1-2 | - | TRBV29-1 | - | TGCAGCGTTGCACATAGGGAATTGGATGGCTACACCTTC | CSVAHRELDGYTF
TRBJ2-3 | - | TRBV5-1 | - | TGCGCCAGCGGGCCTAGATCAGGAGATACGCAGTATTTT | CASGPRSGDTQYF